The 23 T cell receptor beta chains given below trace back to one sample, sequenced in a study of blood T cell repertoires in COVID-19. TCRdb's table, derived via immunoSEQ multiplex PCR, lists solely in-frame clones and lacks some. The profile shows approximately 230,000 clones, approximately 82% of them singletons. Sequencing was done on a sample of PBMCs or T cells enriched from blood (not recorded which). Every receptor here comes from a man in his forties or fifties who had recovered from COVID-19.

This clone was recorded only once. The V and J genes are TRBV2 and TRBJ2-2; no clear D. Germline V gene data show CDR1 as SNHLY and CDR2 as FYNNEI. Between the trimmed V and J ends, which lost 8 bases and 4 bases, there was a span of 11 bases. This CDR3 region has 13 residues. The CDR3 here is CASGQFITGELFF. CDR3 DNA sequence: TGTGCCAGCGGGCAGTTTATCACCGGGGAGCTGTTTTTT.

J is TRBJ2-7 and V is TRBV28; tentatively, D is TRBD2 (7 bases). The V gene lost 6 bases and the J gene lost 9 bases, with 24 bases spanning the gap. From germline, CDR1 is MDHEN and CDR2 SYDVKM. This CDR3 spans 15 amino acids. CDR3 nucleotides: TGTGCCAGCAGGCCCGGGGGGCTAGCAATCGGTGTGCAGTACTTC. Residues: CASRPGGLAIGVQYF.

This clone has a handful of counts. The junction departs from the called germline gene at one end, perhaps through a read error. The chain joins TRBV6-1 to TRBJ1-3; 8 bases align to TRBD1. CDR1 is MNHNS, CDR2 SASEGT, per germline. This CDR3 is 13 amino acids long. CDR3 in DNA: TGTGCCAGCAGTGAAAAAGGAAGGACAGGGAACGTTTTT. Amino acid sequence: CASSEKGRTGNVF.

The V and J genes are TRBV21-1 and TRBJ2-5; the DNA was not compared with TRBD2, the D call given in the table. TRBV21-1 constitutes a pseudogene. The CDR3 totals 12 residues. CDR3 protein: CASSKDRETQYF. The CDR3 DNA reads TGTGCCAGCAGCAAAGATCGGGAGACCCAGTACTTC.

The chain joins TRBV19 to TRBJ2-4; D possibly corresponds to TRBD2 (6 bases). V was pared by 3 bases and J by 10 bases, with 7 bases between. There are 11 residues in the CDR3. From germline, CDR1 is LNHDA and CDR2 SQIVND (reference sequence). The CDR3 loop reads CASSIGGIQYF. CDR3 sequence (DNA): TGTGCCAGTAGTATTGGGGGGATTCAGTACTTC.

J is TRBJ2-5 and V is TRBV19; D not resolved. The CDR3 is made up of 16 amino acids. CDR1 LNHDA and CDR2 SQIVND come from the germline V gene (reference sequence). V lost 5 bases and J 3 bases, leaving 19 bases between the germline ends. CDR3 amino acids: CASSPLGALREETQYF. CDR3 bases: TGTGCCAGTAGTCCCTTAGGAGCGCTCCGGGAAGAGACCCAGTACTTC.

The chain links TRBV15 to TRBJ2-1; D is unclear. The CDR3 has 14 residues. Germline assignment: CDR1 LNHNV and CDR2 YYDKDF (reference sequence). The germline V and J ends were trimmed by 5 bases and 5 bases, with 13 bases remaining between them. The CDR3, as DNA: TGTGCCACCAGCCCCCAACTCCTGAACAATGAGCAGTTCTTC. It specifies CATSPQLLNNEQFF.

The gene calls are TRBV28 and TRBJ2-2; D gene unclear. Trimming shortened V by 3 bases and J by 4 bases, and 6 bases separated the two germline ends. The CDR3 is 13 residues long. Germline-derived CDR1 and CDR2 are MDHEN and SYDVKM. CDR3 bases: TGTGCCAGCAGTTTTAGCACCACCGGGGAGCTGTTTTTT. It codes for CASSFSTTGELFF.

CDR3 residues: CASSLWTRLDEQYF. For the CDR3, the DNA is TGTGCCAGCAGCCTATGGACTAGGTTGGACGAGCAGTACTTC. The chain carries TRBV5-4 and TRBJ2-7; 7 bases match TRBD2. V was clipped by 4 bases and J by 5 bases; unmatched bases: 9. CDR3 length equals 14 residues. The germline V gene has CDR1 SGHNT and CDR2 YYREEE (reference sequence).

The CDR3: CASSLGDRGLNTEAFF. CDR3 coding DNA: TGTGCCAGCAGCTTAGGGGACAGGGGATTGAACACTGAAGCTTTCTTT. The V call is TRBV7-2, the J call TRBJ1-1, with 10 bases identical to TRBD1. V lost 1 base, J lost 0 bases, and 2 bases stayed unmatched. CDR3 length equals 16 residues. The germline gives CDR1 SGHTA, CDR2 FQGNSA. Together with reference TRBV7-2 and TRBJ1-1, the CDR3 gives the full variable domain: GAGVSQSPSNKVTEKGKDVELRCDPISGHTALYWYRQSLGQGLEFLIYFQGNSAPDKSGLPSDRFSAERTGGSVSTLTIQRTQQEDSAVYLCASSLGDRGLNTEAFFGQGTRLTVV.

The chain links TRBV30 to TRBJ1-6; 7 bases agree with TRBD1. CDR1 is GTSNPN and CDR2 is SVGIG in the germline V gene (reference sequence). Unmatched junction bases numbered 7, after V lost 4 bases and J lost 7 bases. The CDR3 contains 14 residues. CDR3 region: CAWTEGQRNSPLHF. The CDR3 region has the DNA TGTGCCTGGACTGAGGGACAGCGAAATTCACCCCTCCACTTT.

The rearrangement joins TRBV6-5 to TRBJ2-7; no definite D call. V was cut by 6 bases and J by 3 bases, with 15 bases left in between. The CDR3 loop spans 14 amino acids. Germline V gives CDR1 MNHEY, CDR2 SVGAGI. The chain's CDR3 is CASRQGGSLYEQYF. Here the CDR3 DNA reads TGTGCCAGCAGGCAAGGCGGCAGTCTCTACGAGCAGTACTTC.

This clone was seen a single time. V usage is TRBV18 and J usage is TRBJ2-3, with a tentative D call TRBD1 (5 bases). V shed 0 bases and J shed 5 bases, with 9 bases lying between them. CDR1 and CDR2 (germline): KGHSH, LQKENI. The CDR3 is made up of 14 amino acids. The chain's CDR3 is CASSPPVGVDTQYF. The CDR3 coding sequence is TGTGCCAGCTCACCACCAGTAGGGGTAGATACGCAGTATTTT.

This clone was observed a handful of times. The rearrangement uses TRBV5-1 and TRBJ2-2; the match to TRBD1 covers 8 bases. This CDR3 contains 14 residues. V was pared by 8 bases and J by 4 bases, with 7 bases of the junction left unmatched. Germline CDR1 is SGHRS and CDR2 is YFSETQ. The CDR3 sequence: CASRAQGVTGELFF. CDR3 bases: TGCGCCAGTAGGGCACAGGGGGTCACCGGGGAGCTGTTTTTT.

The CDR3, as DNA: TGTGCCAGCGGGGACAGGGGGAATAGCAATCAGCCCCAGCATTTT. As protein: CASGDRGNSNQPQHF. The J gene is TRBJ1-5, the V gene TRBV25-1, with 11 bases matching TRBD1. The junction had 3 bases not matched to a gene; V was cut back by 8 bases and J by 0 bases. CDR1 and CDR2 (germline): MGHDK, SYGVNS. The CDR3 consists of 15 residues.

This chain links TRBV19 with TRBJ1-5; unclear D gene. Germline loops: CDR1 LNHDA, CDR2 SQIVND (reference sequence). V was trimmed by 5 bases and J by 1 base, leaving 9 bases between them. CDR3 length: 14 residues. The CDR3 nucleotides are TGTGCCAGTAGTCGCCCGGGGAGCAATCAGCCCCAGCATTTT. The encoded protein is CASSRPGSNQPQHF.

The rearrangement joins TRBV3-1 (or the pseudogene TRBV3-2) to TRBJ2-5; 11 nucleotides line up with TRBD2. The CDR3 is made up of 14 amino acids. V was clipped by 4 bases and J by 5 bases; unmatched bases: 3. The germline V gene encodes CDR1 LGHDT and CDR2 YNNKEL (reference sequence). CDR3 in amino acids: CASSPSGGPETQYF. The CDR3, as DNA: TGTGCCAGCAGCCCTAGCGGGGGGCCCGAGACCCAGTACTTC.

J is TRBJ1-6 and V is TRBV4-2, with unresolved D. CDR1 is LGHNA and CDR2 is YNFKEQ in the germline V gene. The CDR3 has 14 residues. Trimming took 5 bases from V and 7 from J, leaving 12 bases between them. The CDR3 is CASSITGSNSPLHF. CDR3 in DNA: TGTGCCAGCAGCATCACCGGGAGCAATTCACCCCTCCACTTT.

The chain links TRBV21-1 to TRBJ2-3; TRBD2 is taken as the D call from the table, unchecked against the DNA. TRBV21-1 corresponds to a pseudogene. There are 17 residues in the CDR3. The CDR3 DNA reads as TGTGCCAGCAGTACTACTAGCGGGAGGGACCCCACAGATACGCAGTATTTT. It codes for CASSTTSGRDPTDTQYF.

This clone was observed once. The V and J genes are TRBV5-1 and TRBJ2-3, with 13 bases matching TRBD2. This CDR3 spans 17 amino acids. Trimming cost V 3 bases and J 0 bases; bases outside gene matches: 4. Germline CDR1 reads SGHRS; CDR2 reads YFSETQ. CDR3 in amino acids: CASSWGLAGPSTDTQYF. Here the CDR3 DNA reads TGCGCCAGCAGCTGGGGACTAGCGGGGCCTAGCACAGATACGCAGTATTTT.

The gene calls are TRBV30 and TRBJ1-2; D gene uncertain. V was trimmed by 4 bases and J by 7 bases, leaving 16 bases between them. CDR1 and CDR2 from the germline V gene are GTSNPN and SVGIG (reference sequence). This CDR3 is 13 amino acids long. The CDR3: CAWTLGPRSGYTF. The CDR3 DNA reads as TGTGCCTGGACCCTGGGTCCTAGAAGTGGCTACACCTTC.

This chain joins TRBV7-2 and TRBJ2-1; the D gene is possibly TRBD2 (5 bases). This CDR3 is 14 amino acids long. The V end was cut by 5 bases, the J end by 0 bases, with 8 bases between. The V gene's germline CDR1 is SGHTA and CDR2 FQGNSA. The CDR3 region is CASSRDYSYNEQFF. The CDR3 DNA reads as TGTGCCAGCAGCCGGGATTACTCCTACAATGAGCAGTTCTTC.

Concerning this clone: Other DNA sequences within the sample encode an identical CDR3. V is TRBV12-3 or TRBV12-4 and J is TRBJ1-1; D remains unclear. V was pared by 2 bases and J by 5 bases, with 9 bases between. The CDR3 totals 13 residues. The CDR3 DNA reads TGTGCCAGCAGTTTAAGGGAGGGTACTGAAGCTTTCTTT. Its translation is CASSLREGTEAFF.